This T cell receptor beta chain derives from a study of OX40 agonist ivuxolimab in advanced cancers. Study background: Patients with hepatocellular carcinoma, melanoma, renal cell or head and neck cancer made up the dose-escalation patients. Study-level findings and limits: The study did not work out the antigen specificity of the expanded peripheral T cells. Among T cells, CD8+ cells averaged more expanded clones than CD4+ cells. Nonresponders included some who also had low normalized T-cell clonal expansion.

Profiled with immunoSEQ multiplex PCR; TCRdb holds only in-frame clones, not every one. This sample has some 82,000 clones; about 94% occur once, and the top ten carry 11%. Deletions cut 3 bases from V and 6 bases from J, with 3 bases between. Germline CDR1 reads SGHNT; CDR2 reads YENEEA. The CDR3 is made up of 12 amino acids. This clone showed up just once. The antigen is undetermined. The sequence derives from an adult with an advanced solid tumor such as melanoma, head and neck, liver or kidney cancer. Sample: CD4+ or CD8+ T cells sorted from blood, taken in a trial of the OX40 agonist ivuxolimab. The genes are TRBV11-3 and TRBJ1-6; no clear D gene. CDR3 amino acids: CASSFSNSPLHF. CDR3 DNA sequence: TGTGCCAGCAGCTTTAGTAATTCACCCCTCCACTTT.